This T cell receptor beta chain was captured by sequencing in a study of tissue T cells after allogeneic stem cell transplantation. Deletions cut 0 bases from V and 3 bases from J, with 7 bases between. Germline CDR1 and CDR2: SGHRS and YFSETQ. This CDR3 comprises 14 residues. Assay used: immunoSEQ multiplex PCR; TCRdb lists only in-frame clones, some missing. This table has 9,500 to 15,000 clones, 70% appearing once. This receptor was taken from a woman aged 18-50 years with breast cancer. The chain uses TRBV5-1 and TRBJ2-1, with D tentatively TRBD2 (5 bases). The sequenced sample was tissue from the right colon, obtained at autopsy. This chain's CDR3 is CASSLGRDYNEQFF. The CDR3 DNA is TGCGCCAGCAGCTTGGGCCGGGACTACAATGAGCAGTTCTTC.